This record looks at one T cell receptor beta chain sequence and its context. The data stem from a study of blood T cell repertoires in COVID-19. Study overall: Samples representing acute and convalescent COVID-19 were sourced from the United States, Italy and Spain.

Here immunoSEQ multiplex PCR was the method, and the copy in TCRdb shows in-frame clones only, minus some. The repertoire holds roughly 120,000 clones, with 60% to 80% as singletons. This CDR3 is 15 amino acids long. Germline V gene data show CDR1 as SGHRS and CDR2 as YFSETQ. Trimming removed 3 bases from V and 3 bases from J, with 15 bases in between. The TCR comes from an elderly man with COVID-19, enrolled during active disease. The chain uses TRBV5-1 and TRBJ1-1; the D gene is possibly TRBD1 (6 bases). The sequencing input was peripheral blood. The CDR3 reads CASSSLDRGDTEAFF. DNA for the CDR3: TGCGCCAGCAGCTCCTTGGACAGAGGAGACACTGAAGCTTTCTTT.